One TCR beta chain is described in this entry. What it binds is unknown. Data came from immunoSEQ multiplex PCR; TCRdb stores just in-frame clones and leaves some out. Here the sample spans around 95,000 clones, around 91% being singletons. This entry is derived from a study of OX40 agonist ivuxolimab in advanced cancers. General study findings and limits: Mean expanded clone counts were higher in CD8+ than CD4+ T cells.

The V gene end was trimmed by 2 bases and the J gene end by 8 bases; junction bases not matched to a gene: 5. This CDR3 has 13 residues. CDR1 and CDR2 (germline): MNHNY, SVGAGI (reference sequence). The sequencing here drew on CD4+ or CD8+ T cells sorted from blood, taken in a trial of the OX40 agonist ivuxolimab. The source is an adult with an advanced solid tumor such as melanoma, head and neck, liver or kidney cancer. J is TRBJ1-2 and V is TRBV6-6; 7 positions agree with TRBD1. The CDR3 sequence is CASSYTRDSGYTF. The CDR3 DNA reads TGTGCCAGCAGTTACACGCGGGACAGCGGCTACACCTTC.